This T cell receptor beta chain appears in the sequencing data of a study of cytomegalovirus exposure and HLA in healthy donors. PCR used 60 Vbeta primers and 13 Jbeta primers. Measured with immunoSEQ multiplex PCR; TCRdb has only the in-frame clones, and not every one. The repertoire holds more than 100,000 clones, 55% to 75% seen once, with about 7.9% in the top ten. V was clipped by 10 bases and J by 6 bases; unmatched bases: 8. Germline-derived CDR1 and CDR2 are LNHDA and SQIVND (reference sequence). There are 14 residues in the CDR3. The specimen was PBMCs. The J gene is TRBJ2-2, the V gene TRBV19, with 10 nucleotides matching TRBD2. The sequence derives from a woman between 40 and 50 years old in good health and CMV-seropositive. The CDR3 DNA is TGTGCCACCCGGGCTAGCGGGGGTTCCGGGGAGCTGTTTTTT. Translated: CATRASGGSGELFF.